One and the same sample provided the 27 T cell receptor beta chains below, sequenced in a study of T-cell memory formation after mild COVID-19. TCRdb itself ran the 5' RACE reads through MiXCR, one entry per CDR3 protein. The sample lists 270,000 or so distinct CDR3 sequences, roughly a sixth seen once, with 20% to 25% in the top ten. The sample consisted of PBMCs or a T cell subset sorted from them (not recorded which). The receptors were gathered from a man between 18 and 29 years old who had mild COVID-19 (a few samples of this study predate the infection). Cell type and time point are not known.

The chain has TRBV6-2 or TRBV6-3 and TRBJ2-1; TRBD1 or TRBD2 may be the D gene (6 bases each). Germline V gives CDR1 MNHEY, CDR2 SVGEGT. The V end lost 5 bases, the J end lost 9 bases, and 8 bases lay between the germline ends. The CDR3 runs to 11 residues. CDR3 region: CASSEGGEQFF. In DNA form, the CDR3 reads TGTGCCAGCAGTGAGGGGGGTGAGCAGTTCTTC.

This clonotype was counted only a few times. V gene TRBV6-5 combines with J gene TRBJ1-5, with D maybe TRBD1 (6 bases). CDR3 length: 16 residues. V was pared by 4 bases and J by 2 bases, with 15 bases between. Germline V gives CDR1 MNHEY, CDR2 SVGAGI. This CDR3 reads CASSSYQGGGNQPQHF. The CDR3 region has the DNA TGTGCCAGCAGTTCCTACCAAGGGGGGGGCAATCAGCCCCAGCATTTT.

The chain is built from TRBV7-8 and TRBJ2-3; weak D call: TRBD2 (7 bases). Between the trimmed V and J ends, which lost 0 bases and 3 bases, there was a span of 16 bases. The germline CDR1 and CDR2 sequences are SGHVS and FQNEAQ. The CDR3 extends over 17 amino acids. The CDR3: CASSLAGWGGATDTQYF. The CDR3 DNA is TGTGCCAGCAGCTTAGCTGGGTGGGGGGGCGCAACAGATACGCAGTATTTT.

This chain connects TRBV7-2 to TRBJ1-2; the D is unclear. V was pared by 1 base and J by 8 bases, with 11 bases between. Germline lookup yields CDR1 SGHTA and CDR2 FQGNSA. The CDR3 is 13 amino acids. This CDR3 is CASSLEVGRGYTF. The CDR3 nucleotides read TGTGCCAGCAGCTTAGAGGTGGGCCGGGGCTACACCTTC. Full variable domain (outside the CDR3, taken from reference TRBV7-2 and TRBJ1-2): GAGVSQSPSNKVTEKGKDVELRCDPISGHTALYWYRQSLGQGLEFLIYFQGNSAPDKSGLPSDRFSAERTGGSVSTLTIQRTQQEDSAVYLCASSLEVGRGYTFGSGTRLTVV.

The chain uses TRBV6-6 and TRBJ1-4; unclear D gene. The CDR3 sequence is 14 residues long. The V end was cut by 5 bases, the J end by 7 bases, with 14 bases between. The germline V gene has CDR1 MNHNY and CDR2 SVGAGI (reference sequence). The CDR3 DNA reads TGTGCCAGCAGTCCCCGGGCCTCGGGTGAAAAACTGTTTTTT. Amino acid sequence: CASSPRASGEKLFF.

This clonotype was observed a handful of times. V gene TRBV9 combines with J gene TRBJ2-1; D unclear. V shed 0 bases and J shed 7 bases, with 8 bases lying between them. Germline V gene sequence: CDR1 SGDLS, CDR2 YYNGEE. The CDR3 extends over 13 amino acids. DNA of the CDR3: TGTGCCAGCAGCGTAGACATCTCGAATGAGCAGTTCTTC. Its protein is CASSVDISNEQFF.

This clonotype was picked up many times. The rearrangement links TRBV3-1 to TRBJ1-4; 7 bases map to TRBD1. The CDR3 is 14 amino acids. With 5 bases clipped from V and 8 bases from J, the junction kept 8 bases outside the gene matches. Germline CDR1 and CDR2: LGHDT and YNNKEL (reference sequence). The CDR3 DNA follows: TGTGCCAGCAGCTTGACAGGGTACTACGAAAAACTGTTTTTT. It translates to CASSLTGYYEKLFF.

The sample holds many counts of this clonotype. The CDR3 DNA reads TGTGCCAGCAGCTTGGACGCCGGGTACCAAGAGACCCAGTACTTC. Residues: CASSLDAGYQETQYF. The chain joins TRBV7-6 to TRBJ2-5; D is unresolved. CDR3 length: 15 residues. Germline values: CDR1 SGHVS, CDR2 FNYEAQ. V lost 3 bases and J 0 bases, leaving 11 bases between the germline ends.

A few counts support this clonotype. The CDR3 spells CASSRELSDTQYF. Here the CDR3 DNA reads TGTGCCAGCAGCCGAGAACTTTCAGATACGCAGTATTTT. The rearrangement links TRBV7-3 to TRBJ2-3; D not certain. Looked up from germline, CDR1 is SGHTA and CDR2 is FQGTGA. Trimming removed 5 bases at V and 4 bases at J, with 10 bases between. The CDR3 covers 13 residues.

The rearrangement links TRBV14 to TRBJ1-2, with no clear D. The germline V gene has CDR1 SGHDN and CDR2 FVKESK. The length of the CDR3 is 13 residues. The V end was cut by 0 bases, the J end by 4 bases, with 6 bases between. This chain's CDR3 is CASSQDPSYGYTF. The CDR3 coding sequence is TGTGCCAGCAGCCAAGATCCCAGCTATGGCTACACCTTC.

The rearrangement joins TRBV7-9 to TRBJ2-7, with 7 bases matching TRBD1. The V gene end was trimmed by 5 bases and the J gene end by 3 bases; junction bases not matched to a gene: 7. CDR1 SEHNR and CDR2 FQNEAQ come from the germline V gene (reference sequence). The CDR3 contains 14 residues. CDR3 nucleotides: TGTGCCAGCAGCCCAGGGGGACACTTCTACGAGCAGTACTTC. It is translated as CASSPGGHFYEQYF.

This clonotype showed up just a few times. The rearrangement uses TRBV6-5 and TRBJ2-7; 9 bases line up with TRBD1. Germline V gene lookup returns CDR1 MNHEY and CDR2 SVGAGI. The CDR3 spans 13 residues. The V gene end was trimmed by 5 bases and the J gene end by 3 bases; junction bases not matched to a gene: 2. The CDR3, as DNA: TGTGCCAGCAGTAGGGACAGGGTCTACGAGCAGTACTTC. Translating gives CASSRDRVYEQYF.

A few counts support this clonotype. This chain uses TRBV9 with TRBJ2-6; 8 bases match TRBD2. Germline-derived CDR1 and CDR2 are SGDLS and YYNGEE. The trim removed 4 bases at V and 4 bases at J, leaving 13 bases unmatched. The CDR3 runs to 18 residues. CDR3 sequence (DNA): TGTGCCAGCAGCTTTCCCTCGGGGGGGCACTCCGGGGCCAACGTCCTGACTTTC. Translated: CASSFPSGGHSGANVLTF.

CDR3 bases: TGCAGCGTTGTGACTTACCAGGGTTCCGGGGAGCTGTTTTTT. Translated, it gives CSVVTYQGSGELFF. The chain has TRBV29-1 and TRBJ2-2; tentatively, D is TRBD1 (5 bases). Germline V gene data show CDR1 as SQVTM and CDR2 as ANQGSEA. This CDR3 region has 14 residues. Trimming pared 4 bases from V and 6 bases from J, leaving 15 bases between.

In this sample, this clonotype turned up a few times. The chain joins TRBV7-3 to TRBJ2-1, with a tentative D call TRBD2 (5 bases). Germline V CDR1 and CDR2: SGHTA, FQGTGA. The CDR3 is made up of 16 amino acids. Trimming cost V 2 bases and J 6 bases, with 17 bases left between them. CDR3 amino acids: CASSLRPGGLINEQFF. For the CDR3, the DNA is TGTGCCAGCAGCTTACGCCCTGGTGGACTGATCAATGAGCAGTTCTTC.

This clonotype occurred a few times. The chain employs TRBV4-1 and TRBJ1-2; tentatively, D is TRBD1 (6 bases). V lost 2 bases, J lost 6 bases, and 25 bases lay in between. The germline CDR1 and CDR2 sequences are MGHRA and YSYEKL. CDR3 length equals 18 residues. The CDR3 DNA follows: TGCGCCAGCAGCCAAATTCTAGCTCCAACTACAGGGAACGATGGCTACACCTTC. Its translation: CASSQILAPTTGNDGYTF.

The chain links TRBV5-1 to TRBJ2-1; D tentatively reads TRBD1 or TRBD2 (5 bases each). Germline V gene sequence: CDR1 SGHRS, CDR2 YFSETQ. V gave up 4 bases and J gave up 14 bases, with 22 bases separating them. This CDR3 is 14 amino acids long. In DNA form, the CDR3 reads TGCGCCAGCAGCATCCAAGGGACGGGGACGAGGGAGTTCTTC. This codes for CASSIQGTGTREFF.

The rearrangement joins TRBV4-1 to TRBJ1-4; maybe TRBD1 (6 bases). The CDR3 runs to 12 residues. V shed 7 bases and J shed 8 bases, with 11 bases lying between them. Germline loops: CDR1 MGHRA, CDR2 YSYEKL. CDR3 region: CASNQGREKLFF. CDR3 nucleotides: TGCGCCAGCAACCAGGGGAGGGAAAAACTGTTTTTT.

This clonotype appeared a few times. This chain uses TRBV20-1 with TRBJ2-5, with 11 bases matching TRBD2. The J segment lost 3 bases and the V segment lost 3 bases, leaving 6 bases of the junction unmatched. CDR3 length: 15 residues. Germline values: CDR1 DFQATT, CDR2 SNEGSKA (reference sequence). The CDR3 sequence is CSASTSLAGEETQYF. The DNA of the CDR3 is TGCAGTGCTAGCACCTCACTAGCGGGAGAAGAGACCCAGTACTTC.

This clonotype turned up a few times. The V gene is TRBV12-3 or TRBV12-4, the J gene TRBJ2-1, with unresolved D. The CDR3 runs 15 residues. With 6 bases removed from V and 12 bases from J, the gap between germline ends came to 24 bases. The CDR3 is CASSRHGVGRLGQFF. Written as DNA, the CDR3 is TGTGCCAGCAGCCGCCACGGTGTGGGCCGTCTCGGGCAGTTCTTC.

The chain employs TRBV12-3 or TRBV12-4 and TRBJ2-1; no reliable D call. V dropped 5 bases and J dropped 10 bases, with 12 bases sitting between them. There are 12 residues in the CDR3. CDR3 coding DNA: TGTGCCAGCAGTCCCCTTCTTCGGGAGCAGTTCTTC. This gives the protein CASSPLLREQFF.

This clonotype came up a few times. This chain links TRBV7-8 with TRBJ1-2, with a possible D match to TRBD1 (5 bases). Trimming cost V 1 base and J 2 bases, with 8 bases left between them. CDR1 is SGHVS, CDR2 FQNEAQ, per germline. This CDR3 spans 14 amino acids. CDR3 sequence: CASSLEAGNYGYTF. The DNA for the CDR3 is TGTGCCAGCAGCTTAGAAGCAGGGAACTATGGCTACACCTTC. Combining the CDR3 with reference TRBV7-8 and TRBJ1-2 gives the whole variable domain GAGVSQSPRYKVAKRGQDVALRCDPISGHVSLFWYQQALGQGPEFLTYFQNEAQLDKSGLPSDRFFAERPEGSVSTLKIQRTQQEDSAVYLCASSLEAGNYGYTFGSGTRLTVV.

The chain couples TRBV27 to TRBJ1-6, with 8 bases fitting TRBD1. CDR3 length: 12 amino acids. Germline CDR1 and CDR2: MNHEY and SMNVEV (reference sequence). V gave up 5 bases and J gave up 14 bases; unmatched junction bases: 5. In DNA form, the CDR3 reads TGTGCCAGCAGTGTGCCGACAGGGGCCCTCCACTTT. It specifies CASSVPTGALHF.

This clonotype was counted a few times. The chain employs TRBV6-2 or TRBV6-3 and TRBJ2-1; D is tentatively TRBD1 or TRBD2 (5 bases each). Germline CDR1 MNHEY, CDR2 SVGEGT. Trimming cost V 6 bases and J 2 bases, with 14 bases left between them. There are 15 residues in the CDR3. CDR3 in DNA: TGTGCCAGCAGAGTTGGGGACGGAACCTACAATGAGCAGTTCTTC. This sequence encodes CASRVGDGTYNEQFF.

This clonotype turned up a few times. CDR3 bases: TGTGCCAGCAGTAGCCGCGACAGGGGGGGAGAGCAGTACTTC. It encodes CASSSRDRGGEQYF. J is TRBJ2-7 and V is TRBV6-6; 9 bases align to TRBD1. The CDR3 has 14 residues. From germline, CDR1 is MNHNY and CDR2 SVGAGI (reference sequence). V trimming: 5 bases; J trimming: 7 bases; junction bases outside the gene matches: 9.

This clonotype was picked up a small number of times. V and J are TRBV7-9 and TRBJ2-7; 8 bases align to TRBD1. Trimming at V came to 4 bases and at J to 4 bases, leaving 15 bases not matched to a gene. In germline, CDR1 is SEHNR, CDR2 FQNEAQ (reference sequence). The CDR3 runs 17 residues. CDR3 amino acids: CASSSNAGTGLQYEQYF. CDR3 bases: TGTGCCAGCAGCTCTAACGCCGGGACAGGACTGCAATACGAGCAGTACTTC.

This clonotype was found many times. The chain recombines TRBV25-1 with TRBJ2-1, with TRBD1 as a possible D gene (7 bases). V lost 3 bases, J lost 8 bases, and 14 bases lay in between. CDR3 length equals 14 residues. The germline gives CDR1 MGHDK, CDR2 SYGVNS. The DNA of the CDR3 is TGTGCCAGCAGTGACCAAGGAGGGGGCGATGAGCAGTTCTTC. It specifies CASSDQGGGDEQFF.